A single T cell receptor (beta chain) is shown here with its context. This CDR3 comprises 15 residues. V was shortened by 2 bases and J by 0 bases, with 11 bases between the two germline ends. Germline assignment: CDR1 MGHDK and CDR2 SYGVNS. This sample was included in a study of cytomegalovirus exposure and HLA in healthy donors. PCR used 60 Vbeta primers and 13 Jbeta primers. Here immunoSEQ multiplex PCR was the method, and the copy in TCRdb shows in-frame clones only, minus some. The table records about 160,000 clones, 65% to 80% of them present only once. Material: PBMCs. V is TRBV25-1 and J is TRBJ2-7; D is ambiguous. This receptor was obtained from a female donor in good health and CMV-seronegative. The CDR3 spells CASSELQQPSYEQYF. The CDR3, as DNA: TGTGCCAGCAGTGAACTACAGCAGCCCTCCTACGAGCAGTACTTC.